This TCR beta chain is drawn from a study of shared clonotypes between healthy human individuals. Overall study context: The plates for each donor numbered three CD4 naive, three CD4 memory, two CD8 naive and one CD8 memory.

The authors split each subset's genomic DNA evenly across several immunoSEQ plates. Sequencing was performed with immunoSEQ multiplex PCR; in TCRdb, only in-frame clones are kept and a portion is missing. Here the sample spans approximately 1,000,000 clones, approximately 77% being singletons. The germline V gene has CDR1 SSHAT and CDR2 FNYEAQ (reference sequence). The CDR3 loop spans 15 amino acids. The V gene lost 5 bases and the J gene lost 6 bases, with 17 bases spanning the gap. The chain links TRBV7-7 to TRBJ1-5; D is possibly TRBD1 (5 bases). Material for sequencing was memory CD4+ T cells from PBMCs. Noted subset: CD45RA-negative fraction. The clonotype originates from a man aged 18 to 29 in good health. Some clones in this sample may be carry-over from other donors' samples. The CDR3 coding sequence is TGTGCCAGCAGCGGTGGGGGGAGAGGCCCTCAGCCCCAGCATTTT. Translated: CASSGGGRGPQPQHF.